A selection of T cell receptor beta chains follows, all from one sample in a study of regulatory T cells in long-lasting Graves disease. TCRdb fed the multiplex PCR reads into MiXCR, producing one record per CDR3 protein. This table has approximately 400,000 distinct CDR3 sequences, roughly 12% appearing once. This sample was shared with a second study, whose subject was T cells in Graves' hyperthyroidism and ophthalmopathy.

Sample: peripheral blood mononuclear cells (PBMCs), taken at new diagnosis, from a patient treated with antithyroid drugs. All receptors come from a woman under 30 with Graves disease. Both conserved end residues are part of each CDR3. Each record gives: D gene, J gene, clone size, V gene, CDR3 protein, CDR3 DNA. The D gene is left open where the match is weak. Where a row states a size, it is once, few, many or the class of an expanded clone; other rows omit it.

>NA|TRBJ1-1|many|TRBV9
CASKKSVNTEAFF
TGTGCCAGCAAGAAGAGTGTGAACACTGAAGCTTTCTTT
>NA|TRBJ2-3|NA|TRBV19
CASSIDHLRSTDTQYF
TGTGCCAGTAGTATAGATCACCTAAGAAGCACAGATACGCAGTATTTT
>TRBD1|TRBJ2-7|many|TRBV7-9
CASSVGQGRFDEQYF
TGTGCCAGCAGCGTCGGACAGGGCCGTTTCGACGAGCAGTACTTC
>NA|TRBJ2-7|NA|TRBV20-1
CSAISGLSYEQYF
TGCAGTGCAATCAGTGGGCTCTCCTACGAGCAGTACTTC
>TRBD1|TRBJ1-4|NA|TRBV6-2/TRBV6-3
CASSYYVGGAEHPVGTGQGEKLFF
TGTGCCAGCAGTTACTATGTAGGAGGCGCCGAGCATCCGGTGGGGACAGGGCAGGGTGAAAAACTGTTTTTT
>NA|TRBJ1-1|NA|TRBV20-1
CSARDNGLKNTEAFF
TGCAGTGCTAGAGATAACGGACTGAAGAACACTGAAGCTTTCTTT
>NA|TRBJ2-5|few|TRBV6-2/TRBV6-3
CASSQGGTSVISHLETQYF
TGTGCCAGCAGCCAGGGTGGGACGTCTGTCATTTCCCATCTCGAGACCCAGTACTTC
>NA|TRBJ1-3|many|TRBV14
CASSQLRDLGLSGNTIYF
TGTGCCAGCAGCCAACTCCGGGATCTTGGGCTCTCTGGAAACACCATATATTTT
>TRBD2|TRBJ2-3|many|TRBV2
CASGQGLAGTDTQYF
TGTGCCAGCGGGCAGGGACTAGCGGGAACAGATACGCAGTATTTT
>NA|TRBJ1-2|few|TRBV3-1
CASSQWSVGYTF
TGTGCCAGCAGCCAATGGTCCGTGGGCTACACCTTC
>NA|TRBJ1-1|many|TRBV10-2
CASSESVVTTEAFF
TGCGCCAGCAGTGAGTCGGTTGTCACCACTGAAGCTTTCTTT
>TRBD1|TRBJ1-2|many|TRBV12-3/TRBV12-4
CASRSRDRERDGYTF
TGTGCCAGCAGATCCCGGGACAGGGAAAGAGACGGCTACACCTTC
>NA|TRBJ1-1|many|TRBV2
CASSELKGTEAFF
TGTGCCAGCAGTGAATTAAAGGGTACTGAAGCTTTCTTT
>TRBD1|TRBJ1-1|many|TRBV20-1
CSASRGPTEAFF
TGCAGTGCGTCAAGGGGGCCCACTGAAGCTTTCTTT
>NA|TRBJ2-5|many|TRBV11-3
CASSLEGGKTQYF
TGTGCCAGCAGCTTAGAGGGTGGAAAGACCCAGTACTTC
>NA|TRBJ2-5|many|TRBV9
CASSLHGPSPETQYF
TGTGCCAGCAGCCTCCACGGCCCGAGTCCGGAGACCCAGTACTTC
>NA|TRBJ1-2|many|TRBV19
CASSIGVLFYTF
TGTGCCAGTAGTATAGGGGTCCTTTTCTACACCTTC
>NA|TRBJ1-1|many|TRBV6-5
CASSYDRTTIHLNTEAFF
TGTGCCAGCAGTTACGACAGGACGACCATTCATCTGAACACTGAAGCTTTCTTT
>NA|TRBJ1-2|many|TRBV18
CASSYKLVAGYTF
TGTGCCAGCTCGTACAAACTAGTTGCTGGCTACACCTTC
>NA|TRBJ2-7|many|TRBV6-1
CASSERGLSYEQYF
TGTGCCAGCAGTGAGAGGGGACTCTCCTACGAGCAGTACTTC
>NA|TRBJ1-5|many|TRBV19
CASSPLQGSAQHF
TGTGCCAGTAGCCCCTTACAGGGTAGTGCCCAGCATTTT
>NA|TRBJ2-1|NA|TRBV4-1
CASSQGVADSTYEQFF
TGCGCCAGCAGCCAAGGGGTCGCAGACTCAACCTACGAGCAGTTCTTC
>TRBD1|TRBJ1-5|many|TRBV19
CASGQGTGRWQPQHF
TGTGCCAGTGGCCAAGGGACAGGGCGGTGGCAGCCCCAGCATTTT
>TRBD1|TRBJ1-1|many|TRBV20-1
CSAEDWTGATRVAFF
TGCAGTGCTGAGGATTGGACAGGGGCCACTCGCGTGGCTTTCTTT
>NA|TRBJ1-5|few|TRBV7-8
CASSFGLGLLRGVNQPQHF
TGTGCCAGCAGCTTTGGCCTTGGCCTTCTCCGGGGGGTAAATCAGCCCCAGCATTTT
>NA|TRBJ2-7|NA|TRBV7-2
CASSLGLGTGYEQYF
TGTGCCAGCAGCCTGGGATTGGGAACGGGGTACGAGCAGTACTTC
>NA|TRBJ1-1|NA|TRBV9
CASSAGLRTAQTEAFF
TGTGCCAGCAGCGCGGGCCTACGGACAGCACAGACTGAAGCTTTCTTT
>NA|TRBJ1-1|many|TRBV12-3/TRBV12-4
CASSLSGQFTEAFF
TGTGCCAGCAGTTTAAGTGGACAGTTCACTGAAGCTTTCTTT
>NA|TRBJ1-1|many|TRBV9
CASSERAGAGDTEAFF
TGTGCCAGCAGCGAAAGGGCGGGGGCCGGCGACACTGAAGCTTTCTTT
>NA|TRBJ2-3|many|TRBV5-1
CASSLGVLTSTDTQYF
TGCGCCAGCAGCTTGGGGGTACTAACTAGCACAGATACGCAGTATTTT
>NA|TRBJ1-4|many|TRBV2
CASTVPRSGSNEKLFF
TGTGCCAGCACCGTCCCGAGGTCCGGATCTAATGAAAAACTGTTTTTT
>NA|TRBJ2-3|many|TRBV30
CAWVDRPDTQYF
TGTGCCTGGGTGGACCGACCAGATACGCAGTATTTT
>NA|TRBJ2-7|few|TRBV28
CASSRWGLAEDYEQYF
TGTGCCAGCAGCCGATGGGGGCTAGCGGAAGACTACGAGCAGTACTTC
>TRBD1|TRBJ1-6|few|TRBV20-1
CSASYTGGSYNSPLHF
TGCAGTGCTTCCTATACAGGGGGCTCCTATAATTCACCCCTCCACTTT
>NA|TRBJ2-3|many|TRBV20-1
CSASAGDSQYF
TGCAGTGCTAGTGCTGGGGATTCGCAGTATTTT
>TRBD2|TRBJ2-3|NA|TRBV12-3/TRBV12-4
CASSEGPSGRMSTDTQYF
TGTGCCAGCAGTGAGGGTCCTAGCGGGAGGATGAGCACAGATACGCAGTATTTT
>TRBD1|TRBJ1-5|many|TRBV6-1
CASSKSGGLLGQPQHF
TGTGCCAGCAGTAAATCAGGGGGCCTATTGGGTCAGCCCCAGCATTTT
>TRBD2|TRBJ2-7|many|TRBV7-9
CASSLGAGDYEQYF
TGTGCCAGCAGCTTAGGGGCGGGAGACTACGAGCAGTACTTC
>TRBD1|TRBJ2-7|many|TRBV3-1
CASRYRGSYEQYF
TGTGCCAGCAGATACAGGGGTTCTTACGAGCAGTACTTC
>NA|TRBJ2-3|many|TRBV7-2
CASSPLGADTQYF
TGTGCCAGCAGCCCCCTCGGGGCAGATACGCAGTATTTT
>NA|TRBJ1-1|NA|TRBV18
CASSPRVTLPTEAFF
TGTGCCAGCTCACCACGTGTAACATTACCCACTGAAGCTTTCTTT
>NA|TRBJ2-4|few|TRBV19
CASSIEGASIQYF
TGTGCCAGTAGTATCGAGGGAGCAAGCATTCAGTACTTC
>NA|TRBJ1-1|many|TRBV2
CASSMTGSRRTEAFF
TGTGCCAGCAGCATGACAGGTTCTAGGCGCACTGAAGCTTTCTTT
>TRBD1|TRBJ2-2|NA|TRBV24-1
CATSDSGTGYVGELFF
TGTGCCACCAGTGACTCCGGGACAGGGTACGTCGGGGAGCTGTTTTTT
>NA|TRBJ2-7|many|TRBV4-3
CASSQDLAYEQYF
TGCGCCAGCAGCCAAGATCTAGCGTACGAGCAGTACTTC
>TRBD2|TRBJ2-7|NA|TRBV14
CASSRTSSSYEQYF
TGTGCCAGCAGCCGGACTAGTTCATCCTACGAGCAGTACTTC
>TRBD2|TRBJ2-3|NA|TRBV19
CASSMTSGTQYF
TGTGCCAGTAGTATGACTAGCGGTACGCAGTATTTT
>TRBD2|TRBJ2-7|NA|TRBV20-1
CSASFLSTPGLALDEQYF
TGCAGTGCCAGTTTTTTATCCACACCGGGACTAGCGTTGGACGAGCAGTACTTC
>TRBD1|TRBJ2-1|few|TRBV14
CASSQSPGTGVYNEQFF
TGTGCCAGCAGCCAAAGCCCCGGGACAGGGGTTTACAATGAGCAGTTCTTC
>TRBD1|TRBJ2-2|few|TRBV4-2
CASSLGQGISIGELFF
TGTGCCAGCAGCCTCGGACAGGGTATTTCAATCGGGGAGCTGTTTTTT
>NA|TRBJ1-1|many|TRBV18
CASSPDRQMNTEAFF
TGTGCCAGCTCACCGGACAGACAAATGAACACTGAAGCTTTCTTT